Each of the 28 T cell receptor beta chains below was sequenced from the same sample in a study of vaccination and CD4 T cells after COVID-19. Their specific antigens are unknown. CD4+ T cells that had been cultured provided DNA sequenced with the Oncomine TCR Beta short-read assay. Each CDR3 protein gets one entry after TCRdb re-called the PCR reads with MiXCR. The sample has roughly 20,000 distinct CDR3 sequences; 55% to 65% are singletons. Treatment denoted: approximately nine-day PBMC culture with coronavirus spike peptide pools or control peptides (ViraFEST assay). Sequenced material: CD4+ T cells from blood, cultured in vitro, taken before SARS-CoV-2 vaccination. These receptors were collected from a human donor who received a COVID-19 vaccine.

This chain links TRBV25-1 with TRBJ2-2; no reliable D call. V was trimmed by 3 bases and J by 8 bases, leaving 13 bases between them. Germline V lookup: CDR1 MGHDK, CDR2 SYGVNS. This CDR3 is 14 amino acids long. CDR3 sequence: CASSDIARRGELFF. CDR3 nucleotide sequence: TGTGCCAGCAGTGATATAGCTCGTAGGGGGGAGCTGTTTTTT.

Written as DNA, the CDR3 is TGTGCCAGCAGGCCGGGACTAGCGGGGGGGGCGGGAGATACGCAGTATTTT. It specifies CASRPGLAGGAGDTQYF. The gene calls are TRBV7-2 and TRBJ2-3; 16 nucleotides match TRBD2. The V gene's germline CDR1 is SGHTA and CDR2 FQGNSA. The V segment lost 6 bases and the J segment 5 bases; nucleotides outside the gene matches: 8. The CDR3 is made up of 17 amino acids.

This chain uses TRBV5-1 with TRBJ1-2; 10 bases are a match to TRBD1. The germline V gene encodes CDR1 SGHRS and CDR2 YFSETQ. The junction had 8 bases not matched to a gene; V was cut back by 4 bases and J by 8 bases. The CDR3 is 14 residues long. CDR3 loop: CASSPRDRGQGYTF. DNA of the CDR3: TGCGCCAGCAGCCCCCGGGACAGGGGTCAGGGCTACACCTTC.

The J gene is TRBJ2-1, the V gene TRBV5-1; no firm D call. CDR1 is SGHRS, CDR2 YFSETQ, per germline. The ends were cut back, 2 bases at V and 6 bases at J, with 12 bases in the middle. There are 14 residues in the CDR3. In DNA, the CDR3 is TGCGCCAGCAGCTTATCGGATAGAGTCAATGAGCAGTTCTTC. This sequence encodes CASSLSDRVNEQFF.

The CDR3 DNA reads TGTGCCAGCGGAGCGGGGGCCCGCACAGATACGCAGTATTTT. Translation: CASGAGARTDTQYF. The chain links TRBV5-4 to TRBJ2-3, with 8 positions matching TRBD2. Losses at the gene ends were 7 bases for V and 1 base for J; bases not matched to a gene: 5. Looked up from germline, CDR1 is SGHNT and CDR2 is YYREEE (reference sequence). The CDR3 has 14 amino acids.

The chain is built from TRBV24-1 and TRBJ2-7; unclear D gene. Germline lookup yields CDR1 KGHDR and CDR2 SFDVKD. V was clipped by 6 bases and J by 7 bases, with 12 bases between them. The CDR3 runs 12 residues. For the CDR3, the DNA is TGTGCCACCAGTTCGGGCCCGCGGGAGCAGTACTTC. Translated: CATSSGPREQYF.

The J gene is TRBJ1-2, the V gene TRBV15, with TRBD1 matching over 7 bases. V shed 2 bases and J 7 bases; nucleotides not matched to a gene: 10. Germline loops: CDR1 LNHNV, CDR2 YYDKDF (reference sequence). The CDR3 length is 15 residues. The CDR3 region has the DNA TGTGCCACCAGCAGACCCTACAGGGGACGGGGTGGCTACACCTTC. This encodes CATSRPYRGRGGYTF.

The chain is built from TRBV6-1 and TRBJ2-2; 11 bases align to TRBD2. CDR3 length: 20 residues. Losses at the gene ends were 4 bases for V and 2 bases for J; bases not matched to a gene: 15. Germline loops: CDR1 MNHNS, CDR2 SASEGT. For the CDR3, the DNA is TGTGCCAGCAGTGCCGGACGCCTCCTAGCGGGGGGCGACAACACCGGGGAGCTGTTTTTT. This encodes CASSAGRLLAGGDNTGELFF.

This clonotype was seen only a few times. The gene calls are TRBV20-1 and TRBJ1-2; 8 nucleotides line up with TRBD1. The CDR3 length is 13 residues. Per germline, CDR1 DFQATT and CDR2 SNEGSKA (reference sequence). The V gene end was trimmed by 3 bases and the J gene end by 2 bases; junction bases not matched to a gene: 2. The CDR3 DNA reads TGCAGTGCTAGCGGGACAGGAAACTATGGCTACACCTTC. It yields the protein CSASGTGNYGYTF.

The chain is built from TRBV25-1 and TRBJ2-3; perhaps D is TRBD1 or TRBD2 (5 bases each). V was trimmed by 6 bases and J by 2 bases, leaving 21 bases between them. CDR1 is MGHDK and CDR2 is SYGVNS in the germline V gene. The CDR3 covers 17 residues. The DNA of the CDR3 is TGTGCCAGCAGCCCCCCGGTCTTTGGGGGAGCCACAGATACGCAGTATTTT. It encodes CASSPPVFGGATDTQYF.

This chain joins TRBV6-1 and TRBJ2-3; 10 bases fit TRBD2. This CDR3 region has 18 residues. V lost 6 bases, J lost 1 base, and 13 bases stayed unmatched. Germline CDR1 reads MNHNS; CDR2 reads SASEGT. The CDR3 sequence is CASSPTLAGGVGTDTQYF. The CDR3 coding sequence is TGTGCCAGCAGCCCTACTTTAGCGGGGGGCGTAGGCACAGATACGCAGTATTTT.

This sequence joins TRBV10-3 and TRBJ2-5, with 7 bases aligning to TRBD2. With V trimmed by 4 bases and J by 1 base, 9 bases remained unmatched. Germline V CDR1 and CDR2: ENHRY, SYGVKD. This CDR3 is built from 16 residues. CDR3 sequence: CAISALAGESQETQYF. CDR3 coding DNA: TGTGCCATCAGTGCCTTGGCGGGGGAGAGCCAAGAGACCCAGTACTTC.

The chain combines TRBV10-3 with TRBJ1-6; 8 bases match TRBD1. The CDR3 runs to 15 residues. Trimming removed 4 bases from V and 8 bases from J; junction bases left unmatched: 7. The germline CDR1 and CDR2 sequences are ENHRY and SYGVKD. CDR3: CAISAASTGDSPLHF. Here the CDR3 DNA reads TGTGCCATCAGTGCAGCTTCGACAGGGGATTCACCCCTCCACTTT.

The V and J genes are TRBV19 and TRBJ2-3; possibly TRBD1 for D (6 bases). V lost 9 bases and J lost 0, with 10 bases in between. The CDR3 runs 13 residues. Germline V gene sequence: CDR1 LNHDA, CDR2 SQIVND (reference sequence). The CDR3 DNA follows: TGTGCCAGCAGGGGATTAAGCACAGATACGCAGTATTTT. Its protein product is CASRGLSTDTQYF.

The chain carries TRBV7-3 and TRBJ2-7, with D possibly TRBD2 on 6 matching bases. This CDR3 comprises 14 residues. V lost 5 bases, J lost 1 base, and 12 bases lay in between. Germline-derived CDR1 and CDR2 are SGHTA and FQGTGA. Here the CDR3 reads CASSPGTGSYEQYF. Written as DNA, the CDR3 is TGTGCCAGCAGCCCTGGGACTGGATCCTACGAGCAGTACTTC.

The rearrangement joins TRBV30 to TRBJ1-1; D not certain. Germline V gene lookup returns CDR1 GTSNPN and CDR2 SVGIG (reference sequence). The CDR3 spans 13 residues. The V end lost 3 bases, the J end lost 7 bases, and 15 bases lay between the germline ends. CDR3 sequence (DNA): TGTGCCTGGAGGGAGACAAGGGAGAATGAAGCTTTCTTT. It translates to CAWRETRENEAFF. The entire variable domain, with the rest obtained from reference TRBV30 and TRBJ1-1, is as follows: SQTIHQWPATLVQPVGSPLSLECTVEGTSNPNLYWYRQAAGRGLQLLFYSVGIGQISSEVPQNLSASRPQDRQFILSSKKLLLSDSGFYLCAWRETRENEAFFGQGTRLTVV.

The chain uses TRBV15 and TRBJ1-2; possible D gene TRBD1, 6 bases. The CDR3 spans 15 residues. Looked up from germline, CDR1 is LNHNV and CDR2 is YYDKDF (reference sequence). Trimming took off 0 bases at V and 6 bases at J, with 14 bases between the two ends. CDR3 nucleotide sequence: TGTGCCACCAGCAGAGAGTACCAGGGGACGGATGGCTACACCTTC. Its protein is CATSREYQGTDGYTF.

There are a few counts of this clonotype. The rearrangement links TRBV25-1 to TRBJ1-1; 7 bases fit TRBD1. This CDR3 comprises 12 residues. CDR1 is MGHDK, CDR2 SYGVNS, per germline. The junction had 6 bases not matched to a gene; V was cut back by 3 bases and J by 11 bases. CDR3 sequence: CASSDRQGRAFF. The CDR3 DNA sequence: TGTGCCAGCAGTGATCGACAGGGTAGGGCTTTCTTT.

The rearrangement links TRBV20-1 to TRBJ2-3; TRBD2 matches at 7 bases. Germline V gives CDR1 DFQATT, CDR2 SNEGSKA (reference sequence). This CDR3 has 15 amino acids. V lost 2 bases to trimming and J lost 3 bases; unmatched junction nucleotides: 8. CDR3 in DNA: TGCAGTGCTAGATCCGGGACTACCGGGACAGATACGCAGTATTTT. This gives the protein CSARSGTTGTDTQYF.

CDR3 in amino acids: CASSSSSGGTQYF. CDR3 bases: TGTGCCAGCAGCTCTTCCAGCGGGGGGACCCAGTACTTC. This chain joins TRBV11-2 and TRBJ2-5, with TRBD2 matching over 8 bases. Per germline, CDR1 SGHAT and CDR2 FQNNGV. With 4 bases clipped from V and 7 bases from J, the junction kept 5 bases outside the gene matches. This CDR3 region has 13 residues.

This chain uses TRBV25-1 with TRBJ2-5; 7 bases fit TRBD2. This CDR3 contains 14 residues. Germline V gives CDR1 MGHDK, CDR2 SYGVNS. The junction had 7 bases not matched to a gene; V was cut back by 6 bases and J by 3 bases. In DNA, the CDR3 is TGTGCCAGCAGCAAAGGACTAGACGAAGAGACCCAGTACTTC. It encodes CASSKGLDEETQYF. Complete variable domain (other parts from reference TRBV25-1 and TRBJ2-5): EADIYQTPRYLVIGTGKKITLECSQTMGHDKMYWYQQDPGMELHLIHYSYGVNSTEKGDLSSESTVSRIRTEHFPLTLESARPSHTSQYLCASSKGLDEETQYFGPGTRLLVL.

The V and J genes are TRBV27 and TRBJ2-2; 9 positions agree with TRBD2. This CDR3 comprises 18 residues. V gave up 2 bases and J gave up 3 bases; unmatched junction bases: 10. Germline values: CDR1 MNHEY, CDR2 SMNVEV (reference sequence). The DNA of the CDR3 is TGTGCCAGCAGTTTAGGGTCCGAGCGGGGGGTCGACACCGGGGAGCTGTTTTTT. Amino acids: CASSLGSERGVDTGELFF.

The CDR3 nucleotides read TGCAGTGCTAGAGATCAGAGCAGGGTGCGTGGTGAAAAACTGTTTTTT. This codes for CSARDQSRVRGEKLFF. V gene TRBV20-1 combines with J gene TRBJ1-4; possible D gene TRBD1, 5 bases. Trimming shortened V by 0 bases and J by 7 bases, and 18 bases separated the two germline ends. The CDR3 consists of 16 residues. Germline-derived CDR1 and CDR2 are DFQATT and SNEGSKA (reference sequence).

This chain joins TRBV30 and TRBJ1-6; D gene ambiguous. CDR3 length: 13 residues. Germline values: CDR1 GTSNPN, CDR2 SVGIG (reference sequence). Trimming took 8 bases from V and 9 from J, leaving 17 bases between them. CDR3 sequence reads: CALEEAGSSPLHF. The DNA for the CDR3 is TGTGCCCTGGAGGAGGCCGGCAGTTCACCCCTCCACTTT. Combining the CDR3 with reference TRBV30 and TRBJ1-6 gives the whole variable domain SQTIHQWPATLVQPVGSPLSLECTVEGTSNPNLYWYRQAAGRGLQLLFYSVGIGQISSEVPQNLSASRPQDRQFILSSKKLLLSDSGFYLCALEEAGSSPLHFGNGTRLTVT.

The rearrangement uses TRBV18 and TRBJ2-7; TRBD1 aligns across 7 bases. This CDR3 region has 15 residues. With 4 bases clipped from V and 6 bases from J, the junction kept 12 bases outside the gene matches. Per the germline V gene, CDR1 is KGHSH and CDR2 is LQKENI. The CDR3 bases are TGTGCCAGCTCACTCACCCCCGGGACAGTTGTCGAGCAGTACTTC. Its translation: CASSLTPGTVVEQYF. Using reference TRBV18 and TRBJ2-7 for the parts outside the CDR3, the full variable domain is NAGVMQNPRHLVRRRGQEARLRCSPMKGHSHVYWYRQLPEEGLKFMVYLQKENIIDESGMPKERFSAEFPKEGPSILRIQQVVRGDSAAYFCASSLTPGTVVEQYFGPGTRLTVT.

V usage is TRBV7-9 and J usage is TRBJ2-5; D call uncertain. V gave up 5 bases and J gave up 1 base, with 14 bases separating them. The CDR3 has 15 amino acids. CDR1 is SEHNR, CDR2 FQNEAQ, per germline (reference sequence). CDR3 nucleotide sequence: TGTGCCAGCAGCCCCCCCGGACGCTTCCAAGAGACCCAGTACTTC. Its protein is CASSPPGRFQETQYF. The complete variable domain, with remaining parts taken from reference TRBV7-9 and TRBJ2-5, reads DTGVSQNPRHKITKRGQNVTFRCDPISEHNRLYWYRQTLGQGPEFLTYFQNEAQLEKSRLLSDRFSAERPKGSFSTLEIQRTEQGDSAMYLCASSPPGRFQETQYFGPGTRLLVL.

This rearrangement joins TRBV5-1 to TRBJ2-5; D gene ambiguous. Germline CDR1 SGHRS, CDR2 YFSETQ. The CDR3 covers 13 residues. With 0 bases removed from V and 2 bases from J, the gap between germline ends came to 5 bases. CDR3 DNA: TGCGCCAGCAGCTTGGCGCCTCAAGAGACCCAGTACTTC. Its protein product is CASSLAPQETQYF.

This chain uses TRBV28 with TRBJ1-2, with D perhaps TRBD1 (6 bases). The CDR3 is 15 amino acids. Trimming took 3 bases from V and 10 from J, leaving 21 bases between them. CDR1 is MDHEN and CDR2 is SYDVKM in the germline V gene. The CDR3 spells CASSLVGPRTATYTF. In nucleotides, the CDR3 is TGTGCCAGCAGTTTGGTAGGTCCCAGGACAGCCACCTACACCTTC.